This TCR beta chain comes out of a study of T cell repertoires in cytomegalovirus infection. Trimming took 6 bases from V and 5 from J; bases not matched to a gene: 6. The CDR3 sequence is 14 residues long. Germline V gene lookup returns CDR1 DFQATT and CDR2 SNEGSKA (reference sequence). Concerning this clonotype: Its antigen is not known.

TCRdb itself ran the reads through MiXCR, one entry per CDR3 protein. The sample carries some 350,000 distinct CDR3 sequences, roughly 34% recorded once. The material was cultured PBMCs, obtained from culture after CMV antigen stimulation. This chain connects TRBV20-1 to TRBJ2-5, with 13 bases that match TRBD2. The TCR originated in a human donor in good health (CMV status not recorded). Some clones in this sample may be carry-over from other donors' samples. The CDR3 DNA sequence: TGCAGTGCAGCACTAGCGGGAGGGCCGGAGACCCAGTACTTC. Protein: CSAALAGGPETQYF.